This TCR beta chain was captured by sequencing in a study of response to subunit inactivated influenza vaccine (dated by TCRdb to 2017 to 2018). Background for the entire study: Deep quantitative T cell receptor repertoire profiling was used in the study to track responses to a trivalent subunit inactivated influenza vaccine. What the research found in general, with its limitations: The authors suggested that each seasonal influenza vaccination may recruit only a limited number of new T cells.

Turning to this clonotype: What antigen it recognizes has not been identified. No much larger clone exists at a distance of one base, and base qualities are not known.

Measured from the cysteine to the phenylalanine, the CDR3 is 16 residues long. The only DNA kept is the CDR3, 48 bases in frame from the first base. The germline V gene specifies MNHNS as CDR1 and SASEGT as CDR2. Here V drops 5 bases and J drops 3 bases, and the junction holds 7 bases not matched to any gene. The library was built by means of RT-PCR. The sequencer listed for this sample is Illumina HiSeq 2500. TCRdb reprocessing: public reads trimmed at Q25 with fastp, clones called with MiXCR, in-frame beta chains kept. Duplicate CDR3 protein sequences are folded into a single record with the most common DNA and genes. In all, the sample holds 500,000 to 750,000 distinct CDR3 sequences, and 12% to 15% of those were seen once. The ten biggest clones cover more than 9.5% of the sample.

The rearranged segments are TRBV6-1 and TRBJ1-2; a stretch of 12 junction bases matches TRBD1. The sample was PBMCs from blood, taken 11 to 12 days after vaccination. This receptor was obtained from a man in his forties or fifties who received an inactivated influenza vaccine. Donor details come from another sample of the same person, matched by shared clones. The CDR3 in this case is CASSPPGQGAHYGYTF. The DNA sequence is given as TGTGCCAGCAGTCCGCCGGGACAGGGGGCGCACTATGGCTACACCTTC.